This TCR beta chain was obtained from a study of cytomegalovirus exposure and HLA in healthy donors. Broader study findings: A classifier reportedly called cytomegalovirus status with high sensitivity and specificity.

This CDR3 is built from 16 residues. Trimming took 5 bases from V and 0 from J; bases not matched to a gene: 7. CDR1 is SGHAT and CDR2 is FQNNGV in the germline V gene. The PCR had 60 Vbeta and 13 Jbeta primers. The method was immunoSEQ multiplex PCR; TCRdb's version includes in-frame clones alone and lacks a portion of them. In the table there are around 170,000 clones, approximately 84% of which are singletons. Points on this clone: Its specificity is unknown.

The rearrangement uses TRBV11-2 and TRBJ2-7; 10 nucleotides match TRBD2. The receptor's source is a man aged 45-65 years in good health and CMV-seronegative. Source material: PBMCs. CDR3 sequence: CASSTSSGGYSYEQYF. CDR3 in DNA: TGTGCCAGCAGCACCTCTAGCGGGGGTTACTCCTACGAGCAGTACTTC.